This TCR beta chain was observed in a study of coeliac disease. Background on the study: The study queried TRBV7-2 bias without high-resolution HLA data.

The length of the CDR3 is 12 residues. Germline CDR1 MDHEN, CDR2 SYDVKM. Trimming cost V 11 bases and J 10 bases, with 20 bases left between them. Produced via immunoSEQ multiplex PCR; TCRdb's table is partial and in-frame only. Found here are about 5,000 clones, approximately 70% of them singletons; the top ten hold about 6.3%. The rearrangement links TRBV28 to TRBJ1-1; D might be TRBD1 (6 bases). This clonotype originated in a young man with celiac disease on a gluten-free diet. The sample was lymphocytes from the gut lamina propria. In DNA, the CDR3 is TGTGCCGGGCAGACAGGCGGGGGGGGAGCTTTCTTT. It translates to CAGQTGGGGAFF.